The present TCR beta chain was sequenced within a study of blood T cell repertoires in COVID-19. The length of the CDR3 is 12 residues. The V gene lost 0 bases and the J gene lost 15 bases, with 12 bases spanning the gap. CDR1 is LGHDT, CDR2 YNNKEL, per germline (reference sequence). Assay: immunoSEQ multiplex PCR; the TCRdb copy retains only in-frame clones and omits some. The table includes approximately 210,000 clones, around 84% detected once. The chain uses TRBV3-1 (or the pseudogene TRBV3-2) and TRBJ2-1; D is undetermined. The sequence was collected from a man aged 30 to 45 with active or convalescent COVID-19. The source material was peripheral blood. The CDR3 sequence: CASSQDVGRPFF. As DNA, the CDR3 is TGTGCCAGCAGCCAAGATGTGGGCCGGCCGTTCTTC.